The following is a T cell receptor (beta chain) sequence with its context. The source of the sample is a study of blood T cells in healthy people across ages. Sample-barcoded 5' priming and a J-beta primer mix drove a second PCR of about 7 to 12 cycles. TCRdb called the 5' RACE reads again in MiXCR, with one record for every CDR3 protein. This sample carries approximately 400,000 distinct CDR3 sequences, approximately 47% of them seen once, and the ten largest clones take around 50%. The V and J ends lost 1 base and 8 bases respectively, with 8 bases between them. The CDR3 consists of 12 residues. Germline lookup yields CDR1 SEHNR and CDR2 FQNEAQ (reference sequence).

V gene TRBV7-9 combines with J gene TRBJ2-5, with TRBD1 as a possible D gene (6 bases). The sequence was collected from a man aged 55 to 69 in good health. The specimen sequenced was blood. The CDR3 loop is CASSLGGQTQYF. As DNA, the CDR3 is TGTGCCAGCAGCTTAGGGGGGCAAACCCAGTACTTC.